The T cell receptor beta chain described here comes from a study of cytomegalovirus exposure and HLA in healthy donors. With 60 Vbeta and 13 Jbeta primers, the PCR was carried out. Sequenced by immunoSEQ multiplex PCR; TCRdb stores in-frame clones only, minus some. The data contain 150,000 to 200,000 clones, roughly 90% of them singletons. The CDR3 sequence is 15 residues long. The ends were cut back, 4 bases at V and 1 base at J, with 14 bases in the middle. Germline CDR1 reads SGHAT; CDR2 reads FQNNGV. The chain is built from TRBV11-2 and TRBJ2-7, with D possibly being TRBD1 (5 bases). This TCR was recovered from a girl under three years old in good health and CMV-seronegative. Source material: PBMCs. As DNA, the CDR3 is TGTGCCAGCAGCTCCGGGCCAGGGCCATCCTACGAGCAGTACTTC. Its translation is CASSSGPGPSYEQYF. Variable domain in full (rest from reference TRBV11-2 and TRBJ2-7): EAGVAQSPRYKIIEKRQSVAFWCNPISGHATLYWYQQILGQGPKLLIQFQNNGVVDDSQLPKDRFSAERLKGVDSTLKIQPAKLEDSAVYLCASSSGPGPSYEQYFGPGTRLTVT.